This is a list of T cell receptor beta chains from one sample in a study of shared clonotypes between healthy human individuals. Measured with immunoSEQ multiplex PCR; TCRdb has only the in-frame clones, and not every one. The sample lists roughly 2,300,000 clones, about nine tenths occurring once. Sequencing was performed on naive CD4+ T cells from PBMCs. The receptors derive from a man between 18 and 35 years old in good health. Some clones in this sample may be carry-over from other donors' samples. Both conserved end residues are part of each CDR3. Each record gives: D gene, CDR3 length, J gene, clone size, V gene, CDR3 DNA, CDR3 protein. A D gene is named only where the DNA matches it firmly. The size of a clone is reported for some rows only, either as once, few or many, or as a class for expanded clones.

. 13 TRBJ2-7 . TRBV28 TGTGCCAGCAGATTCCAACAAAACTCCGAGCAGTACTTC CASRFQQNSEQYF
. 15 TRBJ2-6 . TRBV19 TGTGCCAGTAGGACCGGGGCTTCTGGGGCCAACGTCCTGACTTTC CASRTGASGANVLTF
TRBD1 13 TRBJ1-4 . TRBV10-1 TGCGCCAGCAGTGAGTGGACAGGGGGACGTCTGTTTTTT CASSEWTGGRLFF
. 17 TRBJ1-5 . TRBV19 TGTGCCAGTAGTATTCGGGACCTCCTGTATAGCAATCAGCCCCAGCATTTT CASSIRDLLYSNQPQHF
. 15 TRBJ2-5 . TRBV7-2 TGTGCCAGCAGCTTATTTGCCACCGTGTGGGAGACCCAGTACTTC CASSLFATVWETQYF
. 14 TRBJ2-5 . TRBV18 TGTGCCAGCTCACCACCTAGCGGCCAAGAGACCCAGTACTTC CASSPPSGQETQYF
. 16 TRBJ1-4 . TRBV5-8 TGTGCCAGCAGCTTCGGAGTTGGGGCAACTAATGAAAAACTGTTTTTT CASSFGVGATNEKLFF
TRBD2 12 TRBJ2-4 . TRBV7-2 TGTGCCAGCAGCTTGGGGGGGAACATTCAGTACTTC CASSLGGNIQYF
TRBD1 15 TRBJ2-5 . TRBV5-4 TGTGCCAGCAGCTTTGACAGGGGAAGGGGGGAGACCCAGTACTTC CASSFDRGRGETQYF
TRBD1 14 TRBJ2-6 . TRBV6-1 TGTGCCAGCAGAGGGGGCGCTGGGGCCAACGTCCTGACTTTC CASRGGAGANVLTF
TRBD1 14 TRBJ1-4 . TRBV7-9 TGTGCCAGCAGCGGGACAGGGGCTAATGAAAAACTGTTTTTT CASSGTGANEKLFF
TRBD1 15 TRBJ2-3 . TRBV5-1 TGCGCCAGCAGCGAAGGGACAGACGCTGTTTCTGCGCAGTATTTT CASSEGTDAVSAQYF
. 15 TRBJ1-5 once TRBV18 TGTGCCAGCTCAGGACAAGGGAATAGCAATCAGCCCCAGCATTTT CASSGQGNSNQPQHF
. 16 TRBJ1-5 . TRBV28 TGTGCCAGCAGTGGATTCGGACAGCCCCGCAATCAGCCCCAGCATTTT CASSGFGQPRNQPQHF
TRBD2 16 TRBJ2-1 . TRBV5-1 TGCGCCAGCAGCTTAATGGGCGGGAGCTCCTACAATGAGCAGTTCTTC CASSLMGGSSYNEQFF
TRBD1 17 TRBJ2-3 . TRBV30 TGTGCCTGGAGAACCCGGGACAGCCTATTTAGCACAGATACGCAGTATTTT CAWRTRDSLFSTDTQYF